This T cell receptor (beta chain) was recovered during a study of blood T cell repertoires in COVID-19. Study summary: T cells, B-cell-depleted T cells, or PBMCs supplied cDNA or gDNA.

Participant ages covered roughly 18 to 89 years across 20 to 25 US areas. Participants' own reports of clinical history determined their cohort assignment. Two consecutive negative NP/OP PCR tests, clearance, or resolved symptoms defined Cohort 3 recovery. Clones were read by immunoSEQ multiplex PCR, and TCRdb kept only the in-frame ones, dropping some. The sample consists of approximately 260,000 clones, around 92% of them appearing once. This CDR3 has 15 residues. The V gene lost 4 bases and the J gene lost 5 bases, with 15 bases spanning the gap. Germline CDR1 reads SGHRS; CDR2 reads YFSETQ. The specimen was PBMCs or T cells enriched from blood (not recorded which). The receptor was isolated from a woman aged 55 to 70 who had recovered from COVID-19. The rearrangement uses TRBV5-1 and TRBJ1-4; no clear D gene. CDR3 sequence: CASSKEDGDNEKLFF. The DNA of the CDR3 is TGCGCCAGCAGCAAGGAGGACGGAGACAATGAAAAACTGTTTTTT.